One sample yielded the 24 T cell receptor beta chains listed below, sequenced in a study of identical twins. In TCRdb, the 5' RACE reads were re-called with MiXCR into one record per CDR3 protein. The repertoire holds fewer than 500,000 distinct CDR3 sequences, with roughly a quarter as singletons. Another study also made use of these data, one on T cells expressing NK-cell markers.

The sequencing input was CD4+ T cells sorted from blood. These receptors originate from a woman younger than 35 in good health.

This clonotype came up a few times. The J gene is TRBJ2-5, the V gene TRBV20-1; 9 bases align to TRBD2. The length of the CDR3 is 15 residues. The V and J ends lost 6 bases and 5 bases, in that order; junction bases with no gene match: 13. From germline, CDR1 is DFQATT and CDR2 SNEGSKA (reference sequence). CDR3 DNA sequence: TGCAGTGCGAAGACCGGGACTAGCTGGGGGGAGACCCAGTACTTC. Its protein is CSAKTGTSWGETQYF.

This clonotype was picked up one time. V usage is TRBV4-3 and J usage is TRBJ1-3, with TRBD1 as a possible D gene (5 bases). Trimming removed 0 bases from V and 0 bases from J, with 12 bases in between. Germline V gives CDR1 LGHNA, CDR2 YSLEER. The CDR3 length is 17 residues. The CDR3 protein is CASSQDSFDSSGNTIYF. DNA of the CDR3: TGCGCCAGCAGCCAAGATTCATTCGACAGCTCTGGAAACACCATATATTTT.

The rearrangement joins TRBV7-8 to TRBJ2-1, with TRBD2 identical over 8 bases. Unmatched junction bases numbered 12, after V lost 7 bases and J lost 7 bases. CDR1 is SGHVS and CDR2 is FQNEAQ in the germline V gene. This CDR3 contains 15 residues. This CDR3 reads CASIPNTGGWNEQFF. CDR3 nucleotide sequence: TGTGCCAGCATCCCTAACACGGGGGGGTGGAATGAGCAGTTCTTC.

CDR3 loop: CSARGTGADYGYTF. In DNA form, the CDR3 reads TGCAGTGCTAGGGGGACAGGGGCGGACTATGGCTACACCTTC. The chain couples TRBV20-1 to TRBJ1-2, with TRBD1 matching over 10 bases. Germline lookup yields CDR1 DFQATT and CDR2 SNEGSKA (reference sequence). The CDR3 is 14 amino acids. Trimming cost V 3 bases and J 3 bases; bases outside gene matches: 4.

This clonotype was observed a handful of times. The chain joins TRBV7-2 to TRBJ2-5, with D unresolved. The CDR3 has 14 amino acids. Germline CDR1 and CDR2: SGHTA and FQGNSA. V was pared by 1 base and J by 3 bases, with 9 bases between. CDR3 residues: CASSLEFAEETQYF. DNA of the CDR3: TGTGCCAGCAGCTTAGAATTCGCCGAAGAGACCCAGTACTTC.

The V gene is TRBV20-1, the J gene TRBJ2-3, with D possibly being TRBD1 or TRBD2 (5 bases each). This CDR3 contains 15 residues. Germline V lookup: CDR1 DFQATT, CDR2 SNEGSKA (reference sequence). The V gene lost 3 bases and the J gene lost 0 bases, with 13 bases spanning the gap. CDR3 region: CSASGRGQSTDTQYF. Written as DNA, the CDR3 is TGCAGTGCTAGTGGCCGGGGCCAGAGCACAGATACGCAGTATTTT.

This chain joins TRBV5-1 and TRBJ1-4; D unresolved. Trimming took off 1 base at V and 7 bases at J, with 14 bases between the two ends. Germline CDR1 and CDR2: SGHRS and YFSETQ. This CDR3 is built from 15 residues. CDR3: CASSLSDRFGEKLFF. For the CDR3, the DNA is TGCGCCAGCAGCTTGTCCGACCGATTCGGTGAAAAACTGTTTTTT.

The V call is TRBV6-2 or TRBV6-3, the J call TRBJ2-2; D perhaps matches TRBD2 (6 bases). V was cut by 0 bases and J by 0 bases, with 8 bases left in between. The CDR3 runs to 16 residues. Germline V gives CDR1 MNHEY, CDR2 SVGEGT. Here the CDR3 reads CASSYSGGANTGELFF. CDR3 bases: TGTGCCAGCAGTTACTCCGGAGGGGCGAACACCGGGGAGCTGTTTTTT.

This clonotype was counted only a few times. The chain joins TRBV5-1 to TRBJ2-1; D is perhaps TRBD2 (5 bases). Germline lookup yields CDR1 SGHRS and CDR2 YFSETQ. The V and J ends lost 2 bases and 10 bases respectively, with 16 bases between them. The CDR3 length is 14 residues. The CDR3, as DNA: TGCGCCAGCAGCTTCCAGAGGGCCCAGGAGGAGCAGTTCTTC. Protein: CASSFQRAQEEQFF. Filled out from reference TRBV5-1 and TRBJ2-1, the complete variable domain reads KAGVTQTPRYLIKTRGQQVTLSCSPISGHRSVSWYQQTPGQGLQFLFEYFSETQRNKGNFPGRFSGRQFSNSRSEMNVSTLELGDSALYLCASSFQRAQEEQFFGPGTRLTVL.

This chain links TRBV12-3 or TRBV12-4 with TRBJ2-3, with 8 nucleotides matching TRBD2. The CDR3 has 15 residues. J was trimmed by 4 bases and V by 6 bases; bases with no gene match: 9. The CDR3 DNA is TGTGCCAGCAGCACGAGCGGGAGAGGGCCAGATACGCAGTATTTT. This codes for CASSTSGRGPDTQYF.

The chain has TRBV5-6 and TRBJ2-5, with D uncertain. V was clipped by 4 bases and J by 2 bases, with 21 bases between them. The CDR3 is 17 residues long. Per germline, CDR1 SGHDT and CDR2 YYEEEE. CDR3 DNA sequence: TGTGCCAGCAGCCAAAGATCGGGCCGACCGATTCAAGAGACCCAGTACTTC. Its protein is CASSQRSGRPIQETQYF. Full variable domain (remainder filled in from reference TRBV5-6 and TRBJ2-5): DAGVTQSPTHLIKTRGQQVTLRCSPKSGHDTVSWYQQALGQGPQFIFQYYEEEERQRGNFPDRFSGHQFPNYSSELNVNALLLGDSALYLCASSQRSGRPIQETQYFGPGTRLLVL.

The chain joins TRBV5-1 to TRBJ2-1, with D perhaps being TRBD1 or TRBD2 (5 bases each). In germline, CDR1 is SGHRS, CDR2 YFSETQ. Trimming left V 3 bases short and J 5 bases short, with 9 bases between. The CDR3 is 13 residues long. CDR3 bases: TGCGCCAGCAGCTCCGGGGCCCACAATGAGCAGTTCTTC. This gives the protein CASSSGAHNEQFF.

The chain is built from TRBV24-1 and TRBJ2-2, with D possibly matching TRBD2 (6 bases). CDR1 and CDR2 (germline): KGHDR, SFDVKD. V was pared by 1 base and J by 7 bases, with 15 bases between. CDR3 length: 16 amino acids. CDR3 DNA: TGTGCCACCAGTGATTTTGGTAGCGGCCATGGCGGGGAGCTGTTTTTT. Residues: CATSDFGSGHGGELFF.

This clonotype was counted between two and nine times. The rearrangement joins TRBV6-1 to TRBJ1-4; unclear D gene. Germline V gene data show CDR1 as MNHNS and CDR2 as SASEGT. The CDR3 totals 14 residues. Trimming took off 10 bases at V and 3 bases at J, with 15 bases between the two ends. The CDR3 loop is CATDGRRANEKLFF. The CDR3 nucleotides read TGTGCCACGGATGGTCGAAGGGCTAATGAAAAACTGTTTTTT.

V is TRBV20-1 and J is TRBJ2-2; D call uncertain. The CDR3 has 12 amino acids. Germline V CDR1 and CDR2: DFQATT, SNEGSKA (reference sequence). V lost 3 bases to trimming and J lost 4 bases, with 6 bases between them. The CDR3 here is CSASAVTGELFF. CDR3 DNA sequence: TGCAGTGCTAGCGCTGTCACCGGGGAGCTGTTTTTT.

This clonotype turned up a few times. The chain combines TRBV10-3 with TRBJ1-5; possibly TRBD1 for D (5 bases). The CDR3 runs 14 residues. Trimming removed 6 bases from V and 3 bases from J, with 12 bases in between. From germline, CDR1 is ENHRY and CDR2 SYGVKD. Written as DNA, the CDR3 is TGTGCCATCAGCCCGGGACGGCTCAATCAGCCCCAGCATTTT. This codes for CAISPGRLNQPQHF.

The V call is TRBV18, the J call TRBJ1-1, with D perhaps TRBD1 (5 bases). Germline V gene data show CDR1 as KGHSH and CDR2 as LQKENI. The CDR3 spans 12 residues. The V end was cut by 0 bases, the J end by 8 bases, with 7 bases between. Written as DNA, the CDR3 is TGTGCCAGCTCACCACCCTGGGGCGAAGCTTTCTTT. It encodes CASSPPWGEAFF. The variable domain in full, completed from reference TRBV18 and TRBJ1-1, reads NAGVMQNPRHLVRRRGQEARLRCSPMKGHSHVYWYRQLPEEGLKFMVYLQKENIIDESGMPKERFSAEFPKEGPSILRIQQVVRGDSAAYFCASSPPWGEAFFGQGTRLTVV.

The J gene is TRBJ2-6, the V gene TRBV11-2, with D hard to call. Trimming shortened V by 4 bases and J by 4 bases, and 11 bases separated the two germline ends. The CDR3 length is 15 residues. The V gene's germline CDR1 is SGHAT and CDR2 FQNNGV. CDR3: CASSSPRTGANVLTF. The CDR3 nucleotides read TGTGCCAGCAGCTCCCCTCGGACGGGGGCCAACGTCCTGACTTTC.

The CDR3 bases are TGTGCCAGCAGTGGCGACAGACGAAGCGAGCAGTACTTC. It translates to CASSGDRRSEQYF. This chain links TRBV2 with TRBJ2-7; maybe TRBD1 (5 bases). V was clipped by 4 bases and J by 6 bases, with 13 bases between them. The germline CDR1 and CDR2 sequences are SNHLY and FYNNEI. CDR3 length equals 13 residues.

There are many counts of this clonotype. The chain recombines TRBV20-1 with TRBJ1-5, with D perhaps matching TRBD1 (5 bases). The V gene lost 3 bases and the J gene lost 3 bases, with 9 bases spanning the gap. CDR3 length: 13 amino acids. Germline-derived CDR1 and CDR2 are DFQATT and SNEGSKA (reference sequence). CDR3 sequence (DNA): TGCAGTGCTAGCGGACACCACAATCAGCCCCAGCATTTT. Translation gives CSASGHHNQPQHF.

The chain couples TRBV20-1 to TRBJ1-2; a possible D gene is TRBD1 (5 bases). The CDR3 is 13 amino acids. V was cut by 3 bases and J by 8 bases, with 16 bases left in between. In germline, CDR1 is DFQATT, CDR2 SNEGSKA (reference sequence). CDR3 nucleotide sequence: TGCAGTGCTAGTCAGGGACTTCCTCAGGGCTACACCTTC. Its protein is CSASQGLPQGYTF.

This clonotype was seen only a few times. The chain carries TRBV12-3 or TRBV12-4 and TRBJ2-6; unclear D gene. The CDR3 totals 14 residues. Trimming removed 6 bases from V and 4 bases from J, with 10 bases in between. This CDR3 reads CASSRRAGANVLTF. CDR3 bases: TGTGCCAGCAGCCGTCGAGCAGGGGCCAACGTCCTGACTTTC.

This clonotype was counted between two and nine times. J is TRBJ2-5 and V is TRBV5-1; D is ambiguous. The CDR3 extends over 12 amino acids. Trimming shortened V by 1 base and J by 5 bases, and 6 bases separated the two germline ends. Per the germline V gene, CDR1 is SGHRS and CDR2 is YFSETQ. In DNA form, the CDR3 reads TGCGCCAGCAGCTTGATTGTCGAGACCCAGTACTTC. Translated, it gives CASSLIVETQYF.

The chain is built from TRBV29-1 and TRBJ2-5, with no clear D. Trimming took 4 bases from V and 3 from J, leaving 18 bases between them. Germline lookup yields CDR1 SQVTM and CDR2 ANQGSEA. The length of the CDR3 is 15 residues. CDR3 loop: CSVGAGEGYKETQYF. The CDR3 DNA reads as TGCAGCGTTGGAGCTGGGGAAGGTTACAAAGAGACCCAGTACTTC.